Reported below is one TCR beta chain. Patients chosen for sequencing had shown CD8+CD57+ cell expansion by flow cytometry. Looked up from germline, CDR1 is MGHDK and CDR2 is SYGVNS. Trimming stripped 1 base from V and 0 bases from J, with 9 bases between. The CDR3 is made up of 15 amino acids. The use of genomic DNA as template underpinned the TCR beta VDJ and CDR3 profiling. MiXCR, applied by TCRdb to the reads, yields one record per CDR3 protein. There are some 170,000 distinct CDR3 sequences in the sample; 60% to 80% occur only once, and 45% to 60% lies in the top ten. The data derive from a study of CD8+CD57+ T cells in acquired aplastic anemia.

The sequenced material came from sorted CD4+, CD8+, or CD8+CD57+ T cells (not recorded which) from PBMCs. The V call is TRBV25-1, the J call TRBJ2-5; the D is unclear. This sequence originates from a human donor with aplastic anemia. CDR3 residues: CASSEFHTYQETQYF. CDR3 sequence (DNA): TGTGCCAGCAGTGAATTTCACACGTACCAAGAGACCCAGTACTTC. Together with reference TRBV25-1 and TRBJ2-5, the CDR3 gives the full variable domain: EADIYQTPRYLVIGTGKKITLECSQTMGHDKMYWYQQDPGMELHLIHYSYGVNSTEKGDLSSESTVSRIRTEHFPLTLESARPSHTSQYLCASSEFHTYQETQYFGPGTRLLVL.